Each of the 20 T cell receptor beta chains below was sequenced from the same sample in a study of T cell changes during pregnancy in multiple sclerosis. Assay: immunoSEQ multiplex PCR; the TCRdb copy retains only in-frame clones and omits some. The sample includes tens of thousands of clones, 70% to 90% seen only once; the top ten take roughly 0.48%. The sample consisted of CD4+ T cells from peripheral blood mononuclear cells, taken in the first trimester of pregnancy. The origin of the receptors is a female donor with multiple sclerosis, enrolled in a pregnancy study.

This clone was observed once. The chain has TRBV6-6 and TRBJ2-5; D is possibly TRBD2 (5 bases). The germline CDR1 and CDR2 sequences are MNHNY and SVGAGI (reference sequence). V shed 4 bases and J shed 1 base, with 7 bases lying between them. The CDR3 totals 13 residues. The CDR3 bases are TGTGCCAGCAGTTTAGCGACCCAAGAGACCCAGTACTTC. It is translated as CASSLATQETQYF.

V gene TRBV30 combines with J gene TRBJ2-1; D gene uncertain. The CDR3 is 14 amino acids. The germline V gene encodes CDR1 GTSNPN and CDR2 SVGIG (reference sequence). The V gene lost 4 bases and the J gene lost 7 bases, with 17 bases spanning the gap. The CDR3 sequence is CAWTTLSGPNEQFF. As DNA, the CDR3 is TGTGCCTGGACTACCCTTTCTGGGCCGAATGAGCAGTTCTTC.

This sequence joins TRBV30 and TRBJ1-5; D not certain. Germline V gene data show CDR1 as GTSNPN and CDR2 as SVGIG (reference sequence). V shed 2 bases and J shed 0 bases, with 8 bases lying between them. The CDR3 has 14 residues. CDR3 in DNA: TGTGCCTGGAGTATCCTACGTAGCAATCAGCCCCAGCATTTT. Protein sequence: CAWSILRSNQPQHF.

This clone has just one count. The chain has TRBV12-5 and TRBJ2-7; 14 bases fit TRBD2. The J segment lost 7 bases and the V segment lost 7 bases, leaving 21 bases of the junction unmatched. Germline V gene sequence: CDR1 LGHNT, CDR2 FRNRAP. This CDR3 is 19 amino acids long. This chain's CDR3 is CASVLGGMTSGRALGEQYF. CDR3 coding DNA: TGTGCTAGTGTCCTGGGGGGGATGACTAGCGGGAGGGCCCTCGGGGAGCAGTACTTC.

The chain links TRBV11-2 to TRBJ1-3, with 8 bases identical to TRBD1. CDR3 length: 18 residues. V trimming: 5 bases; J trimming: 0 bases; junction bases outside the gene matches: 12. Germline CDR1 and CDR2: SGHAT and FQNNGV. This chain's CDR3 is CASSQYGQGAGSGNTIYF. The CDR3 nucleotides are TGTGCCAGCAGCCAATATGGACAGGGCGCGGGCTCTGGAAACACCATATATTTT. The full variable domain, completed using reference TRBV11-2 and TRBJ1-3, is EAGVAQSPRYKIIEKRQSVAFWCNPISGHATLYWYQQILGQGPKLLIQFQNNGVVDDSQLPKDRFSAERLKGVDSTLKIQPAKLEDSAVYLCASSQYGQGAGSGNTIYFGEGSWLTVV.

This chain connects TRBV19 to TRBJ1-1; D is ambiguous. Germline V gene data show CDR1 as LNHDA and CDR2 as SQIVND (reference sequence). The CDR3 is 13 amino acids. Deletions cut 4 bases from V and 3 bases from J, with 9 bases between. Here the CDR3 DNA reads TGTGCCAGTAGTACCTCTCAGTACACTGAAGCTTTCTTT. Protein product: CASSTSQYTEAFF.

The chain uses TRBV5-1 and TRBJ2-7; TRBD1 matches 7 bases. V gave up 0 bases and J gave up 6 bases; unmatched junction bases: 6. This CDR3 has 14 residues. Germline CDR1 SGHRS, CDR2 YFSETQ. This chain's CDR3 is CASSLGQGMREQYF. The CDR3 DNA reads as TGCGCCAGCAGCTTGGGACAGGGAATGCGCGAGCAGTACTTC. The variable domain in full, with the rest retrieved from reference TRBV5-1 and TRBJ2-7, is KAGVTQTPRYLIKTRGQQVTLSCSPISGHRSVSWYQQTPGQGLQFLFEYFSETQRNKGNFPGRFSGRQFSNSRSEMNVSTLELGDSALYLCASSLGQGMREQYFGPGTRLTVT.

V and J are TRBV18 and TRBJ2-3; tentative D call: TRBD2 (6 bases). The length of the CDR3 is 16 residues. V lost 3 bases and J lost 2, with 15 bases in between. In germline, CDR1 is KGHSH, CDR2 LQKENI. The CDR3 bases are TGTGCCAGCTCACCGGGCCGGGGGTCCCTCACAGATACGCAGTATTTT. This codes for CASSPGRGSLTDTQYF.

This chain links TRBV7-9 with TRBJ1-1; D uncertain. This CDR3 has 13 amino acids. V was pared by 4 bases and J by 1 base, with 7 bases between. Per germline, CDR1 SEHNR and CDR2 FQNEAQ (reference sequence). The CDR3 spells CASSSLSNTEAFF. The CDR3 region has the DNA TGTGCCAGCAGCTCTCTGTCGAACACTGAAGCTTTCTTT.

J is TRBJ2-2 and V is TRBV10-3; 8 bases fit TRBD2. With V trimmed by 4 bases and J by 2 bases, 6 bases remained unmatched. Germline CDR1 ENHRY, CDR2 SYGVKD. The CDR3 extends over 16 amino acids. For the CDR3, the DNA is TGTGCCATCAGTGCCGGGACTAGTGTCAACACCGGGGAGCTGTTTTTT. This translates into CAISAGTSVNTGELFF.

This clone was counted a few times. The chain links TRBV9 to TRBJ1-6, with 10 positions matching TRBD1. CDR1 is SGDLS and CDR2 is YYNGEE in the germline V gene. Losses at the gene ends were 3 bases for V and 6 bases for J; bases not matched to a gene: 3. This CDR3 comprises 15 residues. The CDR3 DNA is TGTGCCAGCAGCGCCCGGGACAGGGGTAATTCACCCCTCCACTTT. It specifies CASSARDRGNSPLHF.

This chain uses TRBV7-9 with TRBJ2-3; tentative D call: TRBD1 (7 bases). The CDR3 is made up of 16 amino acids. V was cut by 5 bases and J by 0 bases, with 15 bases left in between. Germline CDR1 is SEHNR and CDR2 is FQNEAQ (reference sequence). The CDR3 DNA reads TGTGCCAGCAGCCAGAGACAGGGAGGAAGCACAGATACGCAGTATTTT. Translating gives CASSQRQGGSTDTQYF. The complete variable domain, with remaining parts taken from reference TRBV7-9 and TRBJ2-3, reads DTGVSQNPRHKITKRGQNVTFRCDPISEHNRLYWYRQTLGQGPEFLTYFQNEAQLEKSRLLSDRFSAERPKGSFSTLEIQRTEQGDSAMYLCASSQRQGGSTDTQYFGPGTRLTVL.

V and J are TRBV5-1 and TRBJ1-1; 7 positions agree with TRBD1. Germline V gene data show CDR1 as SGHRS and CDR2 as YFSETQ. The V segment lost 4 bases and the J segment 10 bases; nucleotides outside the gene matches: 10. The CDR3 has 13 residues. The CDR3 loop reads CASSPVPGTVAFF. CDR3 bases: TGCGCCAGCAGCCCTGTTCCAGGGACAGTAGCTTTCTTT. Together with reference TRBV5-1 and TRBJ1-1, the CDR3 gives the full variable domain: KAGVTQTPRYLIKTRGQQVTLSCSPISGHRSVSWYQQTPGQGLQFLFEYFSETQRNKGNFPGRFSGRQFSNSRSEMNVSTLELGDSALYLCASSPVPGTVAFFGQGTRLTVV.

This clone was recorded a few times. The rearrangement joins TRBV7-2 to TRBJ2-2; D uncertain. With 6 bases removed from V and 6 bases from J, the gap between germline ends came to 17 bases. The CDR3 loop spans 15 amino acids. The germline V gene has CDR1 SGHTA and CDR2 FQGNSA. In DNA form, the CDR3 reads TGTGCCAGCAGTTCCCAATCCCTAGTCGCCGGGGAGCTGTTTTTT. Amino acids: CASSSQSLVAGELFF.

This clone was recorded only once. The chain employs TRBV15 and TRBJ1-1, with D maybe TRBD1 (5 bases). From germline, CDR1 is LNHNV and CDR2 YYDKDF (reference sequence). Trimming took 0 bases from V and 5 from J, leaving 16 bases between them. This CDR3 region has 16 residues. This CDR3 is CATSRDGMGLETEAFF. CDR3 in DNA: TGTGCCACCAGCAGAGATGGGATGGGGCTTGAAACTGAAGCTTTCTTT. The full variable domain, with the rest looked up from reference TRBV15 and TRBJ1-1, is DAMVIQNPRYQVTQFGKPVTLSCSQTLNHNVMYWYQQKSSQAPKLLFHYYDKDFNNEADTPDNFQSRRPNTSFCFLDIRSPGLGDTAMYLCATSRDGMGLETEAFFGQGTRLTVV.

A few counts support this clone. The rearrangement links TRBV6-5 to TRBJ1-6; D is unclear. The CDR3 is 14 residues long. Per germline, CDR1 MNHEY and CDR2 SVGAGI. Deletions cut 5 bases from V and 3 bases from J, with 8 bases between. CDR3 region: CASSPYDYNSPLHF. In DNA form, the CDR3 reads TGTGCCAGCAGTCCCTATGACTATAATTCACCCCTCCACTTT.

CDR3 coding DNA: TGTGCCAGCAGCGCGCAACCAACCACAGGGGCTGAGCAGTTCTTC. Protein product: CASSAQPTTGAEQFF. The V gene is TRBV9, the J gene TRBJ2-1, with 7 bases that match TRBD1. With V trimmed by 3 bases and J by 9 bases, 12 bases remained unmatched. Germline loops: CDR1 SGDLS, CDR2 YYNGEE. The CDR3 sequence is 15 residues long.

The chain has TRBV10-3 and TRBJ2-2; no reliable D call. V was clipped by 10 bases and J by 2 bases, with 17 bases between them. Germline CDR1 is ENHRY and CDR2 is SYGVKD. This CDR3 is 15 amino acids long. This CDR3 is CANNVGFSNTGELFF. The CDR3, as DNA: TGTGCCAACAATGTGGGCTTCTCCAACACCGGGGAGCTGTTTTTT.

The chain carries TRBV19 and TRBJ1-6, with 9 bases aligning to TRBD1. Germline CDR1 reads LNHDA; CDR2 reads SQIVND (reference sequence). This CDR3 contains 15 residues. Trimming at V came to 4 bases and at J to 6 bases, leaving 4 bases not matched to a gene. The CDR3 DNA reads TGTGCCAGTAGTACCCTACAGGGGGCTAATTCACCCCTCCACTTT. Translated: CASSTLQGANSPLHF.

The chain links TRBV4-2 to TRBJ2-3; possibly TRBD1 for D (5 bases). The CDR3 runs 13 residues. Trimming removed 4 bases at V and 6 bases at J, with 11 bases between. Germline assignment: CDR1 LGHNA and CDR2 YNFKEQ. CDR3 sequence reads: CASSPQGADTQYF. The CDR3 DNA follows: TGTGCCAGCAGCCCCCAGGGCGCGGATACGCAGTATTTT.